The 30 T cell receptor beta chains given below trace back to one sample, sequenced in a study of CD8+CD57+ T cells in acquired aplastic anemia. Genomic DNA constituted the template upon which TCR beta VDJ and CDR3 profiling was performed. TCRdb independently ran MiXCR on the reads; one entry per CDR3 protein. The table records fewer than 200,000 distinct CDR3 sequences, around 75% of them present only once. Sequencing was done on patients that had shown CD8+CD57+ cell expansion by flow cytometry. Sample: sorted CD4+, CD8+, or CD8+CD57+ T cells (not recorded which) from PBMCs. These receptor sequences come from a human donor with aplastic anemia.

The chain carries TRBV9 and TRBJ2-6; the D is unclear. V was pared by 4 bases and J by 0 bases, with 5 bases between. The CDR3 length is 14 residues. The germline V gene has CDR1 SGDLS and CDR2 YYNGEE. CDR3 nucleotides: TGTGCCAGCAGCACAAACTCTGGGGCCAACGTCCTGACTTTC. It encodes CASSTNSGANVLTF. Full variable domain (outside the CDR3, taken from reference TRBV9 and TRBJ2-6): DSGVTQTPKHLITATGQRVTLRCSPRSGDLSVYWYQQSLDQGLQFLIQYYNGEERAKGNILERFSAQQFPDLHSELNLSSLELGDSALYFCASSTNSGANVLTFGAGSRLTVL.

Only one count was recorded for this clonotype. The chain is built from TRBV7-3 and TRBJ2-5; 9 positions match TRBD2. V was clipped by 5 bases and J by 2 bases; unmatched bases: 6. The CDR3 loop spans 15 amino acids. Per germline, CDR1 SGHTA and CDR2 FQGTGA. The CDR3 protein is CASSPGGLAQETQYF. CDR3 nucleotide sequence: TGTGCCAGCAGCCCTGGAGGACTAGCGCAAGAGACCCAGTACTTC.

The gene calls are TRBV20-1 and TRBJ2-7, with 9 bases identical to TRBD1. The CDR3 has 14 amino acids. Losses at the gene ends were 5 bases for V and 3 bases for J; bases not matched to a gene: 8. Germline values: CDR1 DFQATT, CDR2 SNEGSKA (reference sequence). The CDR3 here is CSAPKTGGGYEQYF. The CDR3 DNA follows: TGCAGTGCTCCTAAGACAGGGGGAGGCTACGAGCAGTACTTC.

The chain employs TRBV7-2 and TRBJ1-1, with D unclear. The V gene's germline CDR1 is SGHTA and CDR2 FQGNSA. CDR3 size: 14 residues. V was cut by 1 base and J by 1 base, with 7 bases left in between. The CDR3 DNA follows: TGTGCCAGCAGCTTAGTAAGTAGGAACACTGAAGCTTTCTTT. Protein sequence: CASSLVSRNTEAFF.

This chain connects TRBV2 to TRBJ2-5; tentatively, D is TRBD2 (6 bases). The ends were cut back, 2 bases at V and 5 bases at J, with 15 bases in the middle. The CDR3 runs 15 residues. Germline CDR1 and CDR2: SNHLY and FYNNEI. The CDR3 DNA sequence: TGTGCCAGCAGTGAAACGGCGGGGATGATGGAGACCCAGTACTTC. Its translation: CASSETAGMMETQYF.

This clonotype has only one observation. This chain uses TRBV19 with TRBJ1-5; the match to TRBD1 covers 7 bases. J lost 0 bases, V lost 4 bases, and 3 bases had no gene match. CDR1 is LNHDA, CDR2 SQIVND, per germline (reference sequence). The CDR3 spans 15 residues. CDR3 in DNA: TGTGCCAGTAGTACCCGGGACAGTAGCAATCAGCCCCAGCATTTT. It specifies CASSTRDSSNQPQHF.

This clonotype was detected a few times. The V gene is TRBV7-2, the J gene TRBJ2-1; D is possibly TRBD1 (7 bases). Per germline, CDR1 SGHTA and CDR2 FQGNSA. This CDR3 region has 18 residues. V lost 5 bases and J 6 bases, leaving 26 bases between the germline ends. The CDR3 sequence is CASSPDPRRDREFNEQFF. The CDR3 DNA reads as TGTGCCAGCAGCCCCGACCCCAGGCGGGACAGAGAGTTCAATGAGCAGTTCTTC.

The chain joins TRBV6-4 to TRBJ2-5; D is undetermined. CDR3 length: 14 residues. Between the trimmed V and J ends, which lost 4 bases and 1 base, there was a span of 10 bases. The germline V gene encodes CDR1 MRHNA and CDR2 SNTAGT. The chain's CDR3 is CASSGTGVQETQYF. In nucleotides, the CDR3 is TGTGCCAGCAGTGGGACGGGCGTCCAAGAGACCCAGTACTTC.

The chain couples TRBV6-2 or TRBV6-3 to TRBJ1-1, with D unresolved. From germline, CDR1 is MNHEY and CDR2 SVGEGT. V lost 0 bases and J 0 bases, leaving 11 bases between the germline ends. CDR3 length equals 16 residues. The CDR3 spells CASSYSVSRLNTEAFF. The CDR3 DNA sequence: TGTGCCAGCAGTTACTCGGTCAGCCGGCTGAACACTGAAGCTTTCTTT.

Remarks on this clonotype: The junction departs from germline at one end; a sequencing error may be responsible. The V and J genes are TRBV2 and TRBJ2-7; D unresolved. Per the germline V gene, CDR1 is SNHLY and CDR2 is FYNNEI. The CDR3 totals 12 residues. The CDR3 spells CASSEARVLEHF. The CDR3 DNA sequence: TGTGCCAGCAGTGAAGCGCGTGTTCTCGAACACTTC. The variable domain in full, with the rest retrieved from reference TRBV2 and TRBJ2-7, is EPEVTQTPSHQVTQMGQEVILRCVPISNHLYFYWYRQILGQKVEFLVSFYNNEISEKSEIFDDQFSVERPDGSNFTLKIRSTKLEDSAMYFCASSEARVLEHFGPGTRLTVT.

This clonotype was seen a few times. This chain joins TRBV9 and TRBJ2-5; D is ambiguous. CDR3 length: 13 residues. The V end was cut by 0 bases, the J end by 5 bases, with 8 bases between. Germline V CDR1 and CDR2: SGDLS, YYNGEE. CDR3 region: CASSVGDGETQYF. In DNA form, the CDR3 reads TGTGCCAGCAGCGTAGGGGATGGGGAGACCCAGTACTTC.

The J gene is TRBJ2-1, the V gene TRBV20-1; D call uncertain. V gave up 1 base and J gave up 3 bases, with 19 bases separating them. Germline CDR1 reads DFQATT; CDR2 reads SNEGSKA (reference sequence). The CDR3 runs to 17 residues. CDR3 amino acids: CSARVAVATKGYNEQFF. The CDR3 region has the DNA TGCAGTGCTAGAGTTGCGGTAGCCACGAAAGGCTACAATGAGCAGTTCTTC.

This clonotype was seen at least ten times. The chain has TRBV10-3 and TRBJ1-1; no reliable D call. Germline assignment: CDR1 ENHRY and CDR2 SYGVKD. Between the trimmed V and J ends, which lost 11 bases and 11 bases, there was a span of 21 bases. The CDR3 has 12 residues. The DNA for the CDR3 is TGTGCCCTAGAGGCCCCCACGGAAGGGGCTTTCTTT. This codes for CALEAPTEGAFF.

As concerns this clonotype: The junction does not match germline at one end; this may be a read error. V is TRBV7-9 and J is TRBJ2-3; 11 positions match TRBD2. Germline V gene sequence: CDR1 SEHNR, CDR2 FQNEAQ (reference sequence). This CDR3 contains 16 residues. CDR3 sequence: CASSVGTSGRTDTQYF. The DNA of the CDR3 is TGCGCCAGCAGCGTGGGGACTAGCGGCCGCACAGATACGCAGTATTTT.

The chain recombines TRBV2 with TRBJ2-7; D is ambiguous. Germline-derived CDR1 and CDR2 are SNHLY and FYNNEI. V lost 7 bases and J 2 bases, leaving 9 bases between the germline ends. The CDR3 sequence is 12 residues long. CDR3 residues: CASNGNPYEQYF. CDR3 in DNA: TGTGCCAGCAATGGGAACCCCTACGAGCAGTACTTC.

The chain links TRBV20-1 to TRBJ2-7, with D unresolved. V dropped 3 bases and J dropped 7 bases, with 19 bases sitting between them. The germline V gene encodes CDR1 DFQATT and CDR2 SNEGSKA (reference sequence). This CDR3 region has 14 residues. This CDR3 is CSARGPYDTGEQYV. The CDR3 nucleotides read TGCAGTGCTAGGGGCCCATACGACACCGGGGAGCAGTACGTC.

The J gene is TRBJ1-5, the V gene TRBV7-9, with D perhaps TRBD1 (6 bases). The V gene's germline CDR1 is SEHNR and CDR2 FQNEAQ (reference sequence). Trimming pared 7 bases from V and 8 bases from J, leaving 15 bases between. This CDR3 comprises 13 residues. The CDR3 sequence is CASTLGGDKPQHF. Here the CDR3 DNA reads TGTGCCAGCACTTTAGGGGGTGATAAGCCCCAGCATTTT. Using reference TRBV7-9 and TRBJ1-5 for the parts outside the CDR3, the full variable domain is DTGVSQNPRHKITKRGQNVTFRCDPISEHNRLYWYRQTLGQGPEFLTYFQNEAQLEKSRLLSDRFSAERPKGSFSTLEIQRTEQGDSAMYLCASTLGGDKPQHFGDGTRLSIL.

The chain carries TRBV6-4 and TRBJ2-7, with 9 bases lining up with TRBD1. The CDR3 spans 12 residues. V shed 6 bases and J 10 bases; nucleotides not matched to a gene: 7. The germline gives CDR1 MRHNA, CDR2 SNTAGT. The CDR3 region is CASSTGGKGQYF. The CDR3 DNA follows: TGTGCCAGCAGCACAGGGGGCAAGGGACAGTACTTC.

V usage is TRBV7-3 and J usage is TRBJ2-5, with 9 positions matching TRBD2. From germline, CDR1 is SGHTA and CDR2 FQGTGA. Trimming at V came to 2 bases and at J to 5 bases, leaving 0 bases not matched to a gene. The CDR3 sequence is 13 residues long. CDR3 coding DNA: TGTGCCAGCAGCTTACTAGCGGGGGAGACCCAGTACTTC. It specifies CASSLLAGETQYF.

V and J are TRBV14 and TRBJ2-5; D not certain. V was trimmed by 0 bases and J by 7 bases, leaving 12 bases between them. Germline CDR1 is SGHDN and CDR2 is FVKESK. The CDR3 covers 14 residues. CDR3 region: CASSQDSTKGTQYF. As DNA, the CDR3 is TGTGCCAGCAGCCAAGATTCAACTAAGGGGACCCAGTACTTC.

This clonotype showed up just once. This CDR3 is CATSEGTGVGYTF. In DNA, the CDR3 is TGTGCCACCAGCGAGGGGACAGGGGTAGGCTACACCTTC. The chain combines TRBV15 with TRBJ1-2; 10 bases agree with TRBD1. V dropped 5 bases and J dropped 8; count of bases not matched to a gene: 5. The CDR3 runs to 13 residues. The germline CDR1 and CDR2 sequences are LNHNV and YYDKDF (reference sequence).

CDR3 bases: TGTGCCAGCAGTTACTGGCTAGAAGGCGAGCAGTACTTC. The encoded protein is CASSYWLEGEQYF. This chain joins TRBV6-6 and TRBJ2-7, with D hard to call. Trimming pared 1 base from V and 6 bases from J, leaving 10 bases between. The germline V gene has CDR1 MNHNY and CDR2 SVGAGI (reference sequence). The CDR3 is made up of 13 amino acids.

This clonotype has more than one count but fewer than ten. This rearrangement joins TRBV15 to TRBJ1-6, with unresolved D. The CDR3 covers 13 residues. Germline assignment: CDR1 LNHNV and CDR2 YYDKDF (reference sequence). The V and J ends lost 1 base and 8 bases respectively, with 6 bases between them. CDR3 nucleotide sequence: TGTGCCACCAGCAGAGTTGGCGATTCACCCCTCCACTTT. Its translation is CATSRVGDSPLHF.

Concerning this clonotype: This CDR3 is missing its conserved last phenylalanine or tryptophan, likely due to a read error. The V gene is TRBV24-1, the J gene TRBJ1-1; 9 bases are shared with TRBD1. Trimming took 4 bases from V and 7 from J; bases not matched to a gene: 0. The CDR3 is 12 residues long. CDR1 is KGHDR, CDR2 SFDVKD, per germline. The CDR3 bases are TGTGCCACCAGTGAGGGACAGGGTGAAGCTTTCTCT. Its translation is CATSEGQGEAFS.

This chain connects TRBV5-1 to TRBJ1-1, with 7 bases identical to TRBD1. Germline V lookup: CDR1 SGHRS, CDR2 YFSETQ. V shed 7 bases and J 1 base; nucleotides not matched to a gene: 4. The CDR3 extends over 13 amino acids. The CDR3 DNA sequence: TGCGCCAGCCCCGGGACAGAGAACACTGAAGCTTTCTTT. It encodes CASPGTENTEAFF. The full variable domain, completed using reference TRBV5-1 and TRBJ1-1, is KAGVTQTPRYLIKTRGQQVTLSCSPISGHRSVSWYQQTPGQGLQFLFEYFSETQRNKGNFPGRFSGRQFSNSRSEMNVSTLELGDSALYLCASPGTENTEAFFGQGTRLTVV.

The V and J genes are TRBV2 and TRBJ1-2; the D is unclear. This CDR3 has 13 residues. Looked up from germline, CDR1 is SNHLY and CDR2 is FYNNEI. V shed 6 bases and J shed 2 bases, with 10 bases lying between them. The CDR3 coding sequence is TGTGCCAGCAGCGCCGCAGAAAACTATGGCTACACCTTC. This translates into CASSAAENYGYTF.

The chain uses TRBV19 and TRBJ1-5, with D perhaps TRBD1 (6 bases). CDR3 length: 14 residues. Germline V gene sequence: CDR1 LNHDA, CDR2 SQIVND (reference sequence). Trimming shortened V by 5 bases and J by 4 bases, and 12 bases separated the two germline ends. The DNA of the CDR3 is TGTGCCAGTAGTTTGGACAGCCCTAATCAGCCCCAGCATTTT. This translates into CASSLDSPNQPQHF.

V is TRBV20-1 and J is TRBJ1-2, with D perhaps matching TRBD1 (5 bases). Looked up from germline, CDR1 is DFQATT and CDR2 is SNEGSKA (reference sequence). This CDR3 has 13 residues. The V and J ends lost 3 bases and 3 bases respectively, with 11 bases between them. CDR3 DNA: TGCAGTGCTAGCGAAACAGGAGACTATGGCTACACCTTC. This encodes CSASETGDYGYTF.

About this clonotype itself: Germline and junction disagree at one end, which may indicate a read error. The chain couples TRBV10-3 to TRBJ1-6; 9 bases are a match to TRBD1. Looked up from germline, CDR1 is ENHRY and CDR2 is SYGVKD. The CDR3 contains 18 residues. CDR3 region: CASSYPKGVGTGNSPLHF. The CDR3 DNA sequence: TGTGCCAGCAGTTACCCCAAAGGGGTAGGGACAGGGAATTCACCCCTCCACTTT.

This chain joins TRBV10-3 and TRBJ1-4, with D possibly matching TRBD1 (6 bases). V lost 7 bases, J lost 7 bases, and 16 bases lay in between. Per the germline V gene, CDR1 is ENHRY and CDR2 is SYGVKD. The CDR3 consists of 14 residues. In nucleotides, the CDR3 is TGTGCCATCAACCCACAGGGTGAGTCTGAAAAACTGTTTTTT. The encoded protein is CAINPQGESEKLFF.